The T cell receptor beta chain under discussion was sequenced for a study of identical twins listed by TCRdb under 2016. Broadly, across the study: To test whether fetal clonotypes persist, this study deep-sequenced TCR alpha and beta repertoires from monozygotic twins, from unrelated adults of various ages, and from cord blood. Replicate twin experiments were performed at different times using different library preparation protocols to rule out contamination. Findings and caveats that apply to the study as a whole: Invariant T cells such as MAIT and iNKT could partly confound zero-insertion analyses, though diverse VJ usage argued against this for most clonotypes. Out-of-frame TCR alpha sharing in monozygotic twins was systematically underestimated by recombination models, whereas sharing between unrelated individuals was in agreement with the recombination models. Compared with coincidental sharing between unrelated individuals, out-of-frame TCR alpha sequences shared between twins showed an excess of sequences with low generation probability. In beta out-of-frame sequences, excess twin sharing was weaker, because having fewer shared sequences lowered the signal-to-noise ratio. Conclusions relied on cross-sectional statistical analysis, since the same donors could not be followed over many years. Abundant cord blood beta clonotypes had fewer insertions, young adult naive repertoires showed a similar but weaker trend, and memory repertoires showed no such trend.

Library method: 5' RACE. This sample was sequenced with an Illumina HiSeq 2000. A universal primer binding site was added through template switching, and the final cDNA carried a unique molecular identifier so that TCR cDNA molecules could be counted accurately. First-strand cDNA for TCR alpha and beta chains was synthesized from specific primers in the conserved constant-segment region. Each cDNA library was double barcoded, with a SMART-Mk sample barcode plus Illumina barcodes, to control for contamination. TruSeq adapter sequences along with Illumina sample barcodes were introduced in two successive PCR steps. TCR alpha and beta cDNA libraries were sequenced on the Illumina HiSeq platform with custom primers. Per the original workflow: MiGEC processed the raw reads to extract unique molecular identifiers, while MiXCR was used to determine the CDR3 positions. Recombination models were inferred per individual with the repgenHMM and IGoR tools using an EM algorithm. The analysis of shared clonotypes was done with the tcR package in R, with sharing normalized by the product of cloneset sizes. To study raw recombination free of thymic and clonal selection effects, out-of-frame nonproductive sequences were analyzed. The public sequencing data were trimmed at Q25 with fastp and processed into clonotypes with MiXCR by TCRdb, which kept only in-frame beta chains. Duplicate CDR3 protein sequences are folded into a single record with the most common DNA and genes. The V and J calls here are based on TCRdb, not the publication. The sample table records some 900,000 distinct CDR3 sequences; roughly an eighth of these occur just once. Together, the top ten hold roughly 1.6% of the sample.

Every donor in the study was a healthy Caucasian. The twin cohort comprised three pairs of female monozygotic twins, all aged roughly 18 to 29 years. Peripheral blood mononuclear cells were used as the source from which RNA for TCR libraries was isolated. Deletion took 3 bases off V and 1 base off J, with a span of 6 bases between the germline ends. The CDR3 runs 12 amino acids, cysteine and phenylalanine included. The entry retains the CDR3 DNA only, 36 bases that are in frame from base 1. CDR1 and CDR2, per the germline V gene (reference sequence), are DFQATT and SNEGSKA. This clonotype was seen at least ten times. Its antigen is unknown. No qualities accompany the bases; no much larger clone lies one base away. These data are also associated with another study on yellow fever vaccine responses in identical twins. As noted in the second study: The authors reported that the T cell response to vaccination in identical twins appeared partly convergent and partly personalized. In identical twins, the study followed T cell clones that responded to the vaccine with precision.

The sequence was obtained from a woman aged 18-29 years in good health. Sequenced sample: PBMCs. The chain couples TRBV20-1 to TRBJ1-1; the D gene is not confidently resolved. CDR3 loop: CSARGKNTEAFF. The nucleotide sequence is TGCAGTGCTAGGGGGAAGAACACTGAAGCTTTCTTT.